This T cell receptor (beta chain) originates from a study of pediatric ulcerative colitis. V shed 2 bases, J shed 2 bases, and the junction held 0 bases outside the gene matches. This CDR3 is 13 amino acids long. Germline loops: CDR1 MNHEY, CDR2 SMNVEV (reference sequence). Some clones are missing from TCRdb's copy, which holds only in-frame ones; the method was immunoSEQ multiplex PCR. Here the sample spans around 61,000 clones, 85% to 90% being singletons. Regarding this clone: What it binds is not known.

Study-level findings and limits: All ulcerative colitis patients, but no controls, carried a couple of rectal clonotypes. This repertoire reflects total lymphocytes rather than subpopulations like regulatory T cells.

The genes are TRBV27 and TRBJ2-7; 7 positions match TRBD1. The sample taken for sequencing was blood. The TCR comes from a boy aged 10-17 years with severe ulcerative colitis. This chain's CDR3 is CASSLTGAYEQYF. The CDR3 DNA reads as TGTGCCAGCAGTTTAACAGGGGCCTACGAGCAGTACTTC.